This T cell receptor (beta chain) was identified during a study of blood T cell repertoires in COVID-19. About the study: There were acute and convalescent COVID-19 samples, and they came from the United States, Italy and Spain.

The germline V gene encodes CDR1 KGHSH and CDR2 LQKENI. This CDR3 has 14 residues. Trimming stripped 6 bases from V and 7 bases from J, with 13 bases between. Original handling: Amplification of reference gene primers provided the estimated nucleated cell counts. Repertoires were generated with immunoSEQ multiplex PCR, while TCRdb's copy carries only in-frame clones and drops some. The V and J calls and clone size are taken from that table; D and trimming were inferred from the DNA. The sample lists more than 300,000 clones, roughly 89% occurring once. Ages ranged from about 18 to 89 years, with residence in fewer than 25 US areas. Categorization into cohorts depended on clinical history that participants reported.

The origin of this receptor is a woman in her 30s who had recovered from COVID-19. The V gene is TRBV18, the J gene TRBJ1-6, with D possibly being TRBD1 (5 bases). The specimen sequenced was PBMCs or T cells enriched from blood (not recorded which). DNA of the CDR3: TGTGCCAGCTCCCAGGGTGATGGAAATTCACCCCTCCACTTT. Translation: CASSQGDGNSPLHF.